This T cell receptor (beta chain) was recovered during a study of T-cell reconstitution after alpha-beta-depleted transplantation in children. Regarding the study as a whole: Among T cells one year after transplant, newly produced cells accounted for most counts and diversity.

The trim removed 2 bases at V and 0 bases at J, leaving 6 bases unmatched. Germline CDR1 reads MNHEY; CDR2 reads SVGAGI. This CDR3 is built from 17 residues. This clonotype was detected ten times or more. Its antigen is as yet unknown. Preparation of the TCRbeta library involved a method that used unique molecular identifiers. TCRdb ran MiXCR on the PCR reads and lists one entry per CDR3 protein. The sample has fewer than 350,000 distinct CDR3 sequences, over 7% seen once. The chain recombines TRBV6-5 with TRBJ1-4, with 7 bases identical to TRBD1. The sequenced sample was peripheral blood, obtained 360 days after TCRalphabeta/CD19-depleted stem cell transplant. The source is a female patient aged 2-15 years who had a stem cell transplant for Fanconi anemia, so the T cells may come from the graft donor. CDR3 bases: TGTGCCAGCAGTTACAGAGGGGGCGCCTCAACTAATGAAAAACTGTTTTTT. The encoded protein is CASSYRGGASTNEKLFF.